These 27 T cell receptor beta chains originate from one sample sequenced in a study of identical twins. TCRdb fed the 5' RACE reads into MiXCR, producing one record per CDR3 protein. The top ten hold roughly 0.3% of the sample, which has more than 1.5 million distinct CDR3 sequences, 25% to 35% seen once. Source material: cord blood. The receptors come from a newborn girl in good health.

This chain uses TRBV7-2 with TRBJ2-7; tentative D call: TRBD2 (5 bases). Trimming took off 5 bases at V and 0 bases at J, with 14 bases between the two ends. Germline values: CDR1 SGHTA, CDR2 FQGNSA. The CDR3 sequence is 15 residues long. The chain's CDR3 is CASSAISVSSYEQYF. DNA of the CDR3: TGTGCCAGCAGCGCGATTAGCGTGAGCTCCTACGAGCAGTACTTC.

The J gene is TRBJ2-7, the V gene TRBV27, with D tentatively TRBD2 (5 bases). CDR3 size: 14 residues. V was clipped by 8 bases and J by 0 bases, with 14 bases between them. The germline V gene encodes CDR1 MNHEY and CDR2 SMNVEV (reference sequence). The CDR3 DNA sequence: TGTGCCAGCTGGGAGATGGGTAGCTCCTACGAGCAGTACTTC. Translation gives CASWEMGSSYEQYF.

In this sample, this clonotype turned up a few times. J is TRBJ2-7 and V is TRBV7-2, with TRBD1 as a possible D gene (5 bases). Trimming pared 1 base from V and 2 bases from J, leaving 9 bases between. In germline, CDR1 is SGHTA, CDR2 FQGNSA. The CDR3 covers 14 residues. As DNA, the CDR3 is TGTGCCAGCAGCTTAGAGGGGTGGACCTACGAGCAGTACTTC. Translated: CASSLEGWTYEQYF.

The CDR3 loop is CSASNTFQETQYF. In DNA, the CDR3 is TGCAGTGCTAGTAATACCTTCCAAGAGACCCAGTACTTC. The chain links TRBV20-1 to TRBJ2-4; D is unresolved. The end of the DNA is better explained by TRBJ2-5, so the J call may be wrong. This CDR3 comprises 13 residues. CDR1 and CDR2 from the germline V gene are DFQATT and SNEGSKA (reference sequence).

This clonotype was detected a few times. The DNA for the CDR3 is TGCGCCAGCAGCCAAGGACAGGGGATCACAGATACGCAGTATTTT. It codes for CASSQGQGITDTQYF. The J gene is TRBJ2-3, the V gene TRBV4-1; 8 bases line up with TRBD1. Germline CDR1 and CDR2: MGHRA and YSYEKL. V dropped 1 base and J dropped 2; count of bases not matched to a gene: 2. The CDR3 is made up of 15 amino acids.

The V and J genes are TRBV9 and TRBJ2-5; 8 bases line up with TRBD1. Germline assignment: CDR1 SGDLS and CDR2 YYNGEE. This CDR3 is built from 14 residues. The V gene end was trimmed by 0 bases and the J gene end by 5 bases; junction bases not matched to a gene: 3. CDR3 in amino acids: CASSVDRGWETQYF. For the CDR3, the DNA is TGTGCCAGCAGCGTAGACAGGGGGTGGGAGACCCAGTACTTC.

The table lists this clonotype with a few counts. The chain combines TRBV28 with TRBJ2-3; no clear D. This CDR3 has 13 amino acids. Germline CDR1 reads MDHEN; CDR2 reads SYDVKM. Trimming removed 4 bases from V and 6 bases from J, with 11 bases in between. The CDR3 spells CASSYPERDTQYF. DNA for the CDR3: TGTGCCAGCAGTTACCCGGAACGCGATACGCAGTATTTT.

This clonotype was counted between two and nine times. The V gene is TRBV28, the J gene TRBJ2-1, with 11 bases matching TRBD2. The J call is uncertain, as TRBJ2-7 better fits the DNA end. Germline V gene data show CDR1 as MDHEN and CDR2 as SYDVKM. The CDR3 loop spans 15 amino acids. In DNA form, the CDR3 reads TGTGCCAGCAGTTTGGAACTAGCGGGAGACAATGAGCAGTACTTC. It yields the protein CASSLELAGDNEQYF.

The chain joins TRBV12-3 or TRBV12-4 to TRBJ2-3; 7 bases map to TRBD2. After removal of 3 bases from V and 2 bases from J, the junction contained 5 bases not matched to a gene. The CDR3 totals 15 residues. CDR3 loop: CASSFGTTTTDTQYF. CDR3 DNA: TGTGCCAGCAGTTTTGGGACTACCACCACAGATACGCAGTATTTT.

Regarding this clonotype: Compared with germline, one end of the junction differs, possibly owing to a read error. The V gene is TRBV5-1, the J gene TRBJ2-1; TRBD1 aligns across 8 bases. This CDR3 is built from 13 residues. CDR1 and CDR2 from the germline V gene are SGHRS and YFSETQ. The CDR3 nucleotides are TGCGCCAGCAGCTTCGGACAGGGCTATGGCAACACCTTC. The encoded protein is CASSFGQGYGNTF.

This clonotype was counted at least ten times. The chain uses TRBV28 and TRBJ2-3; TRBD2 agrees at 7 bases. Germline V gene lookup returns CDR1 MDHEN and CDR2 SYDVKM. The J segment lost 3 bases and the V segment lost 2 bases, leaving 5 bases of the junction unmatched. CDR3 length: 15 amino acids. CDR3 protein: CASSLGRANTDTQYF. Written as DNA, the CDR3 is TGTGCCAGCAGTTTAGGGAGGGCCAATACAGATACGCAGTATTTT.

The chain uses TRBV20-1 and TRBJ2-3, with unresolved D. This CDR3 has 13 amino acids. Germline lookup yields CDR1 DFQATT and CDR2 SNEGSKA (reference sequence). Trimming shortened V by 3 bases and J by 2 bases, and 9 bases separated the two germline ends. The CDR3 sequence: CSASHPTTDTQYF. CDR3 coding DNA: TGCAGTGCTAGTCACCCCACCACAGATACGCAGTATTTT.

In the case of this clonotype: The junction and the germline gene differ at one end; a read error may be behind it. This chain's CDR3 is CAGSPYPGPNYEQYF. The CDR3, as DNA: TGTGCCGGCTCACCGTATCCGGGACCCAACTACGAGCAGTACTTC. The chain carries TRBV18 and TRBJ2-5; the D call may be TRBD1 or TRBD2 (5 bases each). The DNA end lines up better with TRBJ2-7; the J call may be wrong. Germline V gives CDR1 KGHSH, CDR2 LQKENI. The CDR3 has 15 amino acids.

The V call is TRBV5-1, the J call TRBJ2-3; 9 positions agree with TRBD2. CDR3 size: 15 residues. Germline values: CDR1 SGHRS, CDR2 YFSETQ. V lost 6 bases, J lost 2 bases, and 7 bases stayed unmatched. The CDR3 region has the DNA TGCGCCAGCAACACAGGACTAGCGCTCACAGATACGCAGTATTTT. It yields the protein CASNTGLALTDTQYF.

This clonotype has a handful of counts. The chain is built from TRBV6-1 and TRBJ1-1; D ambiguous. The germline gives CDR1 MNHNS, CDR2 SASEGT. V was pared by 6 bases and J by 4 bases, with 15 bases between. The CDR3 contains 14 residues. The CDR3 DNA is TGTGCCAGCAGCGACTATGGGCGGCTCACTGAAGCTTTCTTT. Translated: CASSDYGRLTEAFF.

This clonotype was observed a few times. The chain carries TRBV5-1 and TRBJ2-7; D unresolved. Per germline, CDR1 SGHRS and CDR2 YFSETQ. V gave up 1 base and J gave up 1 base, with 9 bases separating them. The CDR3 extends over 14 amino acids. In DNA, the CDR3 is TGCGCCAGCAGCTTGTATTGGGGTTCCTACGAGCAGTACTTC. Translation gives CASSLYWGSYEQYF. The variable domain in full, completed from reference TRBV5-1 and TRBJ2-7, reads KAGVTQTPRYLIKTRGQQVTLSCSPISGHRSVSWYQQTPGQGLQFLFEYFSETQRNKGNFPGRFSGRQFSNSRSEMNVSTLELGDSALYLCASSLYWGSYEQYFGPGTRLTVT.

Comments on this clonotype: Its ends do not fully match the called genes, so a read error is possible. V is TRBV4-1 and J is TRBJ1-1, with 8 bases identical to TRBD1. Per germline, CDR1 MGHRA and CDR2 YSYEKL. The CDR3 spans 14 residues. CDR3 nucleotides: TGTGCCAGCAGCCGCGACAGGGGAGGGACTGAAGCTTTCTTT. Its protein product is CASSRDRGGTEAFF.

In this sample, this clonotype turned up many times. The rearrangement uses TRBV4-1 and TRBJ2-7; weak D call: TRBD1 (5 bases). Germline-derived CDR1 and CDR2 are MGHRA and YSYEKL. Trimming cost V 0 bases and J 6 bases, with 9 bases left between them. This CDR3 has 13 amino acids. CDR3 sequence: CASSQDGRGEQYF. CDR3 nucleotide sequence: TGCGCCAGCAGCCAAGATGGAAGGGGCGAGCAGTACTTC.

This clonotype has a handful of counts. The chain is built from TRBV20-1 and TRBJ2-1; D gene ambiguous. V lost 1 base, J lost 8 bases, and 12 bases lay in between. The CDR3 has 13 amino acids. Germline CDR1 DFQATT, CDR2 SNEGSKA (reference sequence). CDR3 region: CSARGGSHDEQFF. The CDR3 bases are TGCAGTGCTAGAGGTGGATCACACGATGAGCAGTTCTTC.

The chain couples TRBV12-3 or TRBV12-4 to TRBJ2-7; D gene unclear. Trimming left V 1 base short and J 0 bases short, with 10 bases between. The length of the CDR3 is 15 residues. The CDR3 DNA is TGTGCCAGCAGTTTAGAGGGCAGGTCCTCCTACGAGCAGTACTTC. It codes for CASSLEGRSSYEQYF.

This clonotype was recorded once. The chain joins TRBV20-1 to TRBJ2-1, with TRBD2 matching 11 bases. The V segment lost 5 bases and the J segment 10 bases; nucleotides outside the gene matches: 7. CDR1 DFQATT and CDR2 SNEGSKA come from the germline V gene (reference sequence). This CDR3 region has 13 residues. CDR3 residues: CSAQTSGIREQFF. CDR3 DNA sequence: TGCAGTGCTCAGACTAGCGGGATACGCGAGCAGTTCTTC.

The sample holds many counts of this clonotype. The chain carries TRBV3-1 and TRBJ1-6; D is unresolved. Trimming stripped 1 base from V and 0 bases from J, with 4 bases between. The CDR3 covers 15 residues. Germline CDR1 and CDR2: LGHDT and YNNKEL (reference sequence). The CDR3 nucleotides are TGTGCCAGCAGCCAAGGGAGCTCCTATAATTCACCCCTCCACTTT. Translating it yields CASSQGSSYNSPLHF.

This clonotype has just a few counts. The chain is built from TRBV2 and TRBJ2-3; TRBD2 is a possible D gene (6 bases). The CDR3 runs 21 residues. CDR1 and CDR2 (germline): SNHLY, FYNNEI. Deletions cut 3 bases from V and 4 bases from J, with 32 bases between. The CDR3 loop is CASSETLDDLSLGGAADTQYF. The CDR3 nucleotides read TGTGCCAGCAGTGAGACTTTGGACGACTTATCGCTAGGAGGGGCCGCAGATACGCAGTATTTT.

This chain links TRBV20-1 with TRBJ2-5, with 11 bases fitting TRBD2. Trimming cost V 3 bases and J 11 bases; bases outside gene matches: 17. Looked up from germline, CDR1 is DFQATT and CDR2 is SNEGSKA (reference sequence). CDR3 length: 16 amino acids. In DNA form, the CDR3 reads TGCAGTGCTAGGGTTGGGACTAGCGGAGGGTATACTGAGCAGTACTTC. Encoded protein: CSARVGTSGGYTEQYF.

This clonotype was picked up many times. The chain employs TRBV9 and TRBJ2-3; D perhaps matches TRBD1 (5 bases). CDR1 SGDLS and CDR2 YYNGEE come from the germline V gene. The CDR3 loop spans 14 amino acids. V lost 2 bases, J lost 0 bases, and 7 bases lay in between. Written as DNA, the CDR3 is TGTGCCAGCAGCGTCCGACAGAGCACAGATACGCAGTATTTT. This gives the protein CASSVRQSTDTQYF.

This clonotype was observed a few times. The chain couples TRBV6-6 to TRBJ2-7; 7 bases are shared with TRBD2. Trimming at V came to 0 bases and at J to 0 bases, leaving 8 bases not matched to a gene. The CDR3 totals 17 residues. From germline, CDR1 is MNHNY and CDR2 SVGAGI (reference sequence). CDR3 in DNA: TGTGCCAGCAGTTACTCGACAGCTAGCGGAAGCTCCTACGAGCAGTACTTC. The encoded protein is CASSYSTASGSSYEQYF.

This chain uses TRBV10-3 with TRBJ2-7, with D possibly matching TRBD1 (6 bases). Per the germline V gene, CDR1 is ENHRY and CDR2 is SYGVKD. This CDR3 is 13 amino acids long. V was shortened by 7 bases and J by 2 bases, with 12 bases between the two germline ends. The CDR3 here is CAITGERPYEQYF. The CDR3 region has the DNA TGTGCCATCACAGGGGAAAGACCCTACGAGCAGTACTTC.